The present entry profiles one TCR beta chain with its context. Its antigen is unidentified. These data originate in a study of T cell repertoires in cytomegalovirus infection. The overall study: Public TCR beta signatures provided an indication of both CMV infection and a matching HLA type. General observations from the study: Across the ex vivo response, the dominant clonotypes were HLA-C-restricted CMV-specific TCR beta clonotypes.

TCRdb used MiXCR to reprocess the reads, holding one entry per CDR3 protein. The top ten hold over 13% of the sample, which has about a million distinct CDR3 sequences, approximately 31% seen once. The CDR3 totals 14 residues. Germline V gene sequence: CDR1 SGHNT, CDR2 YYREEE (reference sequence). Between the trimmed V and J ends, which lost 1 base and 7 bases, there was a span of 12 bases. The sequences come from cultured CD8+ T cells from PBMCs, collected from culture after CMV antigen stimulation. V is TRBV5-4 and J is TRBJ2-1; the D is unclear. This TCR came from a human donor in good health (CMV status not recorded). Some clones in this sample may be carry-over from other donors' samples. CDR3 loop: CASSLSGLGNEQFF. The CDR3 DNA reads TGTGCCAGCAGCTTGTCCGGGCTGGGGAATGAGCAGTTCTTC.